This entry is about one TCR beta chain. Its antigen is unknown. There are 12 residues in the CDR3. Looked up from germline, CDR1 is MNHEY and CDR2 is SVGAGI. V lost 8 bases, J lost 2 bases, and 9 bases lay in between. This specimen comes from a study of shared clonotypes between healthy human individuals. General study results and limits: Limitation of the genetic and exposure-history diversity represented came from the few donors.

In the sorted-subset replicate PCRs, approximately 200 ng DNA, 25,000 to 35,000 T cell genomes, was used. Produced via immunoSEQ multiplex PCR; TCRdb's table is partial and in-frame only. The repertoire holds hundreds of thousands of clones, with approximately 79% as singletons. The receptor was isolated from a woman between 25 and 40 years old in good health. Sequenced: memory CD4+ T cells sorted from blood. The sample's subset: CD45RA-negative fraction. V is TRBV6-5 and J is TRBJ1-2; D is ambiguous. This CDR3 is CASASDNYGYTF. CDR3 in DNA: TGTGCCAGCGCCAGTGACAACTATGGCTACACCTTC.